A single T cell receptor (beta chain) is shown here with its context. Its antigen is not identified. The data were obtained in a study of response to subunit inactivated influenza vaccine. This CDR3 has 15 residues. CDR1 and CDR2 (germline): DFQATT, SNEGSKA (reference sequence). J was trimmed by 4 bases and V by 2 bases; bases with no gene match: 6. One entry per CDR3 protein results from TCRdb running MiXCR on the RT-PCR reads. Among almost 600,000 distinct CDR3 sequences listed, 14% were seen once. General observations from the study: Seasonal influenza vaccination, on each occasion, was suggested by the authors to recruit few new T cells.

This sequence joins TRBV20-1 and TRBJ2-3; the match to TRBD2 covers 10 bases. The sequence was obtained from a man aged 50-59 years who received an inactivated influenza vaccine. The sequences come from PBMCs from blood, collected 11 to 12 days after vaccination. The CDR3 spells CSARSPSGGSDTQYF. CDR3 nucleotides: TGCAGTGCTAGAAGTCCTAGCGGGGGATCAGATACGCAGTATTTT.